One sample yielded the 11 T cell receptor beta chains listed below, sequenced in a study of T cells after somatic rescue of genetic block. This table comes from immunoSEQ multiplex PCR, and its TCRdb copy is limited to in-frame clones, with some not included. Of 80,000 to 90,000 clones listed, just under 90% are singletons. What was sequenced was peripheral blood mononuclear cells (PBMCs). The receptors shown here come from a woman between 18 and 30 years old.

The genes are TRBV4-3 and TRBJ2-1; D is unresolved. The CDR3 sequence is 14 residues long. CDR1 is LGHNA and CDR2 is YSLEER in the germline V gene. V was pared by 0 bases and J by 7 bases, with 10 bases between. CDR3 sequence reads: CASSQDPRRNEQFF. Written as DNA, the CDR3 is TGCGCCAGCAGCCAAGACCCCCGTAGGAATGAGCAGTTCTTC.

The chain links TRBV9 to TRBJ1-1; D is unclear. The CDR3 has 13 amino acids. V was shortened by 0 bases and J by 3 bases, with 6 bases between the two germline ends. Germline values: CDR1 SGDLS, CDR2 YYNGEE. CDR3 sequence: CASSVAPDTEAFF. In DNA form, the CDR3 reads TGTGCCAGCAGCGTAGCCCCCGACACTGAAGCTTTCTTT.

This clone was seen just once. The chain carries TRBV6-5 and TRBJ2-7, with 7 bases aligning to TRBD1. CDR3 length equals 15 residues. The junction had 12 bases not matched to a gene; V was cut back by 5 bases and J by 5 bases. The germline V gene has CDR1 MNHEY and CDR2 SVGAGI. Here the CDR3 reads CASSLTPTGLNEQYF. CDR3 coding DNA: TGTGCCAGCAGTCTAACCCCGACAGGGTTGAACGAGCAGTACTTC.

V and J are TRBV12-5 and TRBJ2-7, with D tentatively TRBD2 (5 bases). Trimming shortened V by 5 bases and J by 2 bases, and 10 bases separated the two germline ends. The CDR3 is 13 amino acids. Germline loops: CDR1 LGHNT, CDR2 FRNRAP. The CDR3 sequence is CASGPEGPYEQYF. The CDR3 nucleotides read TGTGCTAGTGGTCCCGAGGGCCCCTACGAGCAGTACTTC.

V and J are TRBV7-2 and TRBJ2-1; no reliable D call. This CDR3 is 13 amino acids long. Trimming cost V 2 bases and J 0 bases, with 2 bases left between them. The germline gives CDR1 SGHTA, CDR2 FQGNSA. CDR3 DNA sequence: TGTGCCAGCAGCTTATACTCCTACAATGAGCAGTTCTTC. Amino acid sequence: CASSLYSYNEQFF.

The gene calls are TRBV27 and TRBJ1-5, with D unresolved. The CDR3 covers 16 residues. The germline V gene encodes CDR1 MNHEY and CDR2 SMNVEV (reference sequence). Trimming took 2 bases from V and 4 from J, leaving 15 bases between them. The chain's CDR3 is CASSLRGRGTNQPQHF. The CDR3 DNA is TGTGCCAGCAGTTTAAGAGGGCGCGGAACGAATCAGCCCCAGCATTTT.

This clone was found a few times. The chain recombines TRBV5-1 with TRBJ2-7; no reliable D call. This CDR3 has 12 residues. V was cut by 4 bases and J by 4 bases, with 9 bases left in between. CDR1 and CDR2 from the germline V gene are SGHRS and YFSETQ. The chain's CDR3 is CASSPDAYEQYF. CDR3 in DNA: TGCGCCAGCAGCCCGGACGCATACGAGCAGTACTTC.

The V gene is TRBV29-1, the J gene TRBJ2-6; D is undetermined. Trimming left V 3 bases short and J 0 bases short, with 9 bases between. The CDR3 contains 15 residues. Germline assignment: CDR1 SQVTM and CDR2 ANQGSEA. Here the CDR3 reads CSVDSSPSGANVLTF. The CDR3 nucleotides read TGCAGCGTTGACAGTTCCCCCTCTGGGGCCAACGTCCTGACTTTC.

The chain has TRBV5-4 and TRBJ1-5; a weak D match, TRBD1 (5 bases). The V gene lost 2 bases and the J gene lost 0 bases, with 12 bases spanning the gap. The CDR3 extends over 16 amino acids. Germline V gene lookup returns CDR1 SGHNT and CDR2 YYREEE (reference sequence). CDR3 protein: CASSFKGAGSNQPQHF. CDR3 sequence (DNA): TGTGCCAGCAGCTTTAAAGGGGCCGGTAGCAATCAGCCCCAGCATTTT.

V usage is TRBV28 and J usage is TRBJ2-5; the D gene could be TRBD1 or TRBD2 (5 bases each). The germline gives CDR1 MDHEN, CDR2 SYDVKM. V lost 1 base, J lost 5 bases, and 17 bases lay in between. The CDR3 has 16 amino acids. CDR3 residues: CASSLYGVGWGETQYF. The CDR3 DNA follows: TGTGCCAGCAGTTTATATGGTGTAGGCTGGGGGGAGACCCAGTACTTC.

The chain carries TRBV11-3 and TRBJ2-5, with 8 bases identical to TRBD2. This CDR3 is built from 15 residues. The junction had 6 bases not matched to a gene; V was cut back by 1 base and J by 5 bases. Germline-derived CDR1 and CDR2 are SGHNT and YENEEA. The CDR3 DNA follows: TGTGCCAGCAGCTTAGCCAGCGGGAGAGGGGAGACCCAGTACTTC. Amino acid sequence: CASSLASGRGETQYF.